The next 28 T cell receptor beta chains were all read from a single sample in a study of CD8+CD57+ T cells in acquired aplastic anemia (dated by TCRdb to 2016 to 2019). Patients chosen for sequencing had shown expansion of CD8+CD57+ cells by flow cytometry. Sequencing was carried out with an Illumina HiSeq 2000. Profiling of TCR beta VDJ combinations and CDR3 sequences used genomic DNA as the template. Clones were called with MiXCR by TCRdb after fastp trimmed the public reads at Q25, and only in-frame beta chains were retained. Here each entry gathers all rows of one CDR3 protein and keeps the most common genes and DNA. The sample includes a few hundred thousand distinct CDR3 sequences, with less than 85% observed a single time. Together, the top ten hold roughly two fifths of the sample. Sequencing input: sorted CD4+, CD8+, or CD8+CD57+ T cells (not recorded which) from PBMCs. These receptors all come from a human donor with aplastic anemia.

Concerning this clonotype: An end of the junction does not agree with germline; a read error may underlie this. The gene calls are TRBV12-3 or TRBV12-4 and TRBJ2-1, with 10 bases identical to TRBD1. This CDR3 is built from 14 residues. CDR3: CASSSGDRGGEHFF. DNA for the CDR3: TGTGCCAGCAGTTCTGGGGACAGGGGTGGCGAGCATTTCTTC.

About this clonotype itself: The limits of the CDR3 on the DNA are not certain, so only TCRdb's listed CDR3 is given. The CDR3 sequence is CLCASGVGSDTQYF. This chain connects TRBV15 to TRBJ2-3; TRBD2 reflects the table's D call only, with no check against the DNA. The CDR3 has 14 residues if both end residues are counted. Germline CDR1 reads LNHNV; CDR2 reads YYDKDF (reference sequence).

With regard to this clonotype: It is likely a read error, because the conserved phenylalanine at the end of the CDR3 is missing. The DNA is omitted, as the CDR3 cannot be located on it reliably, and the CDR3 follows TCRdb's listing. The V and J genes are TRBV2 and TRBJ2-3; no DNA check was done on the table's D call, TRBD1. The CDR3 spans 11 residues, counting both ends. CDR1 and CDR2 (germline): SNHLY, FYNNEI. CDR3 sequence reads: CASGAWGTDSL.

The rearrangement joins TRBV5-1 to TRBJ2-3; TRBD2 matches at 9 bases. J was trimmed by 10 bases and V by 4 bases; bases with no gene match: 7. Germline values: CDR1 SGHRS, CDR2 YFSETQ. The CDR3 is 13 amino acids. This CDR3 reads CASSAGGREPQYF. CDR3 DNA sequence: TGCGCCAGCAGCGCCGGCGGGAGGGAGCCGCAGTATTTT.

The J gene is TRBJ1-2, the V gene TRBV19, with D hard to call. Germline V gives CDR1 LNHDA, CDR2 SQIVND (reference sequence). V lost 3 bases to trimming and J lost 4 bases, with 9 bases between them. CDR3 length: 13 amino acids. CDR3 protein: CASSMQPPYGYTF. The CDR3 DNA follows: TGTGCCAGTAGTATGCAGCCTCCCTATGGCTACACCTTC.

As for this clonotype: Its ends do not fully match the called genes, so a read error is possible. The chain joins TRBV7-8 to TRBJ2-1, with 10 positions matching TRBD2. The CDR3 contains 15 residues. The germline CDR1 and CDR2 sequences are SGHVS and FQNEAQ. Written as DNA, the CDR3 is TGTGCCAGCAGCATAGCGGGGGGATCCGATAAGCAGTATTTCTTC. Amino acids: CASSIAGGSDKQYFF.

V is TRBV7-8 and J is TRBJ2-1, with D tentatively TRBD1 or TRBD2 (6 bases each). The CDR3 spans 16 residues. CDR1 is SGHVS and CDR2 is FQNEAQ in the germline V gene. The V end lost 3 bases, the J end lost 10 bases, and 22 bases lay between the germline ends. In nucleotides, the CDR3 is TGTGCCAGCAGCTTGGGGGGCGGAACCGGTCAGGAGGAGCAGTTCTTC. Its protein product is CASSLGGGTGQEEQFF.

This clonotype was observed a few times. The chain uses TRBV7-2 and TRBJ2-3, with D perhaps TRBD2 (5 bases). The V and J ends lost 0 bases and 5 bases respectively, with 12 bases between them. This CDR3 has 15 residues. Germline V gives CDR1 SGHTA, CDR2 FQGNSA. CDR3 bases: TGTGCCAGCAGCTTAGCGGGCGGGCGCGGAGATACGCAGTATTTT. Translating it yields CASSLAGGRGDTQYF.

The CDR3 DNA is TGCGCCAGCAGCGTGACAGGCTCCTACAATGAGCAGTTCTTC. Translating gives CASSVTGSYNEQFF. J is TRBJ2-1 and V is TRBV5-1; D is possibly TRBD1 (6 bases). The germline V and J ends were trimmed by 4 bases and 0 bases, with 8 bases remaining between them. Germline lookup yields CDR1 SGHRS and CDR2 YFSETQ. The CDR3 has 14 amino acids.

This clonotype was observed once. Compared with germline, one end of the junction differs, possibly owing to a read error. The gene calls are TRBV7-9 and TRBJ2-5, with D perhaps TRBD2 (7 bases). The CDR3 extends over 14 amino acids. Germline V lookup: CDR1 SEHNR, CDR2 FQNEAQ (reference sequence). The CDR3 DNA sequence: TGTGCCAGCAGCTTTGACAGAAAGGGGGGGAGCGATGAGTTC. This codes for CASSFDRKGGSDEF.

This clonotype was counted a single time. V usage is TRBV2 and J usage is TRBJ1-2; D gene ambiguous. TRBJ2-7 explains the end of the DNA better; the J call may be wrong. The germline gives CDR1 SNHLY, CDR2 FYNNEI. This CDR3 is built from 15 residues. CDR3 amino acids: CASSELERPLYEQYF. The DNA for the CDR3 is TGTGCCAGCAGTGAGCTAGAGCGCCCCCTCTACGAGCAGTACTTC.

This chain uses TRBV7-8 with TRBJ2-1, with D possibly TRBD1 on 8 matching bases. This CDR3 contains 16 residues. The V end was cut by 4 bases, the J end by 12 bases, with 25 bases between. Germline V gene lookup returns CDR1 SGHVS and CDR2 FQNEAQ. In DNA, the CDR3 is TGTGCCAGCAGCTCCGGGGTTAGGGGGGGACAGGTCTTGCAGTTCTTC. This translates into CASSSGVRGGQVLQFF.

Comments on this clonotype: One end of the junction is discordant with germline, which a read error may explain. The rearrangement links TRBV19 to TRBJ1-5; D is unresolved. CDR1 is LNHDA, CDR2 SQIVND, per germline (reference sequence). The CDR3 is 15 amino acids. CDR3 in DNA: TGTGCCAGTAGTATAGCTAGCGGAGCCAACAAGCCCCAGTTTTTC. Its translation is CASSIASGANKPQFF.

CDR3 DNA sequence: TGTGCCAGCAGTGTAGGGGGAGGTCCCGATACGCGGTATACCTTC. Its protein product is CASSVGGGPDTRYTF. The chain joins TRBV7-8 to TRBJ1-2; D perhaps matches TRBD1 (6 bases). Germline V gene sequence: CDR1 SGHVS, CDR2 FQNEAQ. Trimming shortened V by 6 bases and J by 14 bases, and 28 bases separated the two germline ends. The CDR3 runs 15 residues. Complete variable domain (other parts from reference TRBV7-8 and TRBJ1-2): GAGVSQSPRYKVAKRGQDVALRCDPISGHVSLFWYQQALGQGPEFLTYFQNEAQLDKSGLPSDRFFAERPEGSVSTLKIQRTQQEDSAVYLCASSVGGGPDTRYTFGSGTRLTVV.

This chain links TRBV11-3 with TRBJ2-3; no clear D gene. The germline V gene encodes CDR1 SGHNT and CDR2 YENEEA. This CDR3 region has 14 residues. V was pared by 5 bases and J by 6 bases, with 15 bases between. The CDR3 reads CASSLWVGPDTQYF. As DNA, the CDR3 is TGTGCCAGCAGCCTCTGGGTTGGTCCCGATACGCAGTATTTT.

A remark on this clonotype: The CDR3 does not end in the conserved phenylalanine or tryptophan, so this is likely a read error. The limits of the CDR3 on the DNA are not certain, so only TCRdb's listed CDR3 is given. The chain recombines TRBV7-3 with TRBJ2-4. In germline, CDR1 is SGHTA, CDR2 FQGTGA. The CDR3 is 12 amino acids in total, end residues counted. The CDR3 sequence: CASRVTEQIHYN.

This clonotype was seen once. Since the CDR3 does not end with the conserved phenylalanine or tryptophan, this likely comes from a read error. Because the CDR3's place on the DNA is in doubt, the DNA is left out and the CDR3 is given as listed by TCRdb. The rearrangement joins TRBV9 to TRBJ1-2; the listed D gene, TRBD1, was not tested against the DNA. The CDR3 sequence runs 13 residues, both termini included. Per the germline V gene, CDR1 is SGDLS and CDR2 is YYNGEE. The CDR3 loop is CASSQCLAGAYIL.

The CDR3 loop reads CASSQGGTDGQDEQFF. The CDR3 region has the DNA TGTGCCAGCAGCCAGGGGGGCACAGACGGTCAGGATGAGCAGTTCTTC. The rearrangement uses TRBV11-3 and TRBJ2-1; D may be TRBD1 (7 bases). The CDR3 runs 16 residues. Germline-derived CDR1 and CDR2 are SGHNT and YENEEA. Trimming removed 5 bases at V and 8 bases at J, with 22 bases between.

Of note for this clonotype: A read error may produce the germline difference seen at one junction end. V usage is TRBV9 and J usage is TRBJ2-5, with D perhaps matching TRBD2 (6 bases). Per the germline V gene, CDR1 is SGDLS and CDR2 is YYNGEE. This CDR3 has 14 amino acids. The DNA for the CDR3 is TGTGCCAGCGAGGTAGCGGCGTACAAAGAGTACTTCGGCTTC. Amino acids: CASEVAAYKEYFGF.

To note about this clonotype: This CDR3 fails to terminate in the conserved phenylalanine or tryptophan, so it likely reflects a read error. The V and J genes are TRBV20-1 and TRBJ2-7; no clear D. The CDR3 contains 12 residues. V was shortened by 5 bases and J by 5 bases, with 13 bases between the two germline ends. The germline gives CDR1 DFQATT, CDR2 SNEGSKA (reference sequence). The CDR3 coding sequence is TGCAGTGCTCCCCTATGGTCAGACGAGCAGTACCTC. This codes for CSAPLWSDEQYL.

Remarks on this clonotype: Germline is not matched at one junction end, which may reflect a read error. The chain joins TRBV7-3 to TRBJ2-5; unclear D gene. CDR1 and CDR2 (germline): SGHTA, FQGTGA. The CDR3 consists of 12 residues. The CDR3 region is CASSAVAETRYF. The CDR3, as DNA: TGCGCCAGCAGCGCAGTAGCTGAAACCCGCTACTTC.

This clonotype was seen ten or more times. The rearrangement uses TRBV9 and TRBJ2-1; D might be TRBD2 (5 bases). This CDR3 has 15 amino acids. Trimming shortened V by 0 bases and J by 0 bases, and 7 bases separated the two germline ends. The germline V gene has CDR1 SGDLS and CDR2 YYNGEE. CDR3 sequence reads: CASSVGAVSYNEQFF. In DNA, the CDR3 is TGTGCCAGCAGCGTAGGAGCGGTCTCCTACAATGAGCAGTTCTTC.

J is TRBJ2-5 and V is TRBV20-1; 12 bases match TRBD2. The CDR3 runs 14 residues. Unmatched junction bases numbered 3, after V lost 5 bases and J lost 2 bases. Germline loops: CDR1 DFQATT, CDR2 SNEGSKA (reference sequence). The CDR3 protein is CSALTSGRQETQYF. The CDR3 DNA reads TGCAGTGCTCTGACTAGCGGGAGACAAGAGACCCAGTACTTC.

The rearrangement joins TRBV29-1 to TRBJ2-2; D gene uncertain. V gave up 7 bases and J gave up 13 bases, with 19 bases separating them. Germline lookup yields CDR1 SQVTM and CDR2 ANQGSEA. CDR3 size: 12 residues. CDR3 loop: CSGQATPDTLFF. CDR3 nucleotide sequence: TGCAGCGGGCAGGCGACCCCAGATACGCTGTTTTTT.

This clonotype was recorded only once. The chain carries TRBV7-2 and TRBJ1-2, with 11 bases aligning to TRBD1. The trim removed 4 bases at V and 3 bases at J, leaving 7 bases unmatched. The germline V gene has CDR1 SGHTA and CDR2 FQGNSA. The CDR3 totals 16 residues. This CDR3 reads CASSSRTGGYDYGYTF. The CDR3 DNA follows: TGTGCCAGCAGCTCCCGGACAGGGGGCTACGACTATGGCTACACCTTC.

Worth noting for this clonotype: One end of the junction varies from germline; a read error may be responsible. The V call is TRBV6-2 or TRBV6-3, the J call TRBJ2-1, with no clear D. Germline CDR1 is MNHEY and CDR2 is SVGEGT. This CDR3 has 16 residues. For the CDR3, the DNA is TGTGCCAGCAGCCAGAAGGGCGGAAACGGTCAGGATGAGCGGTTCTTC. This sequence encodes CASSQKGGNGQDERFF.

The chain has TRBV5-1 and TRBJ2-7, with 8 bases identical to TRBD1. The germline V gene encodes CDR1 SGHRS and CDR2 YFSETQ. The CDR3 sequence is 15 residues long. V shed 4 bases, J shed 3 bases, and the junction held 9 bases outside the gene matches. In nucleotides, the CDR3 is TGCGCCAGCAGCACTACGACAGGGGCCGGCTACGAGCAGTACTTC. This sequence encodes CASSTTTGAGYEQYF.

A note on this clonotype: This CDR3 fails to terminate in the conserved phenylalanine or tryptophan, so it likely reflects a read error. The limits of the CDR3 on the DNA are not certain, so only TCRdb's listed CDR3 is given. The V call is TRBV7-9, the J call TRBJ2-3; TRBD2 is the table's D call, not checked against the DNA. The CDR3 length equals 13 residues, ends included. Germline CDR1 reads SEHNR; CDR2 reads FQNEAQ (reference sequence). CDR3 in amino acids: CASSADDTHYFGP.